The 2 T cell receptor beta chains reported below all come from one sample, sequenced in a study of blood T cell repertoires in COVID-19. The assay was immunoSEQ multiplex PCR, and TCRdb's table has in-frame clones only and misses some. Found here are roughly 180,000 clones, under 85% of them singletons; the top ten hold approximately 1.2%. Sequenced sample: peripheral blood. The origin of the receptors is a man between 60 and 75 years old who had recovered from COVID-19.

The gene calls are TRBV3-1 (or the pseudogene TRBV3-2) and TRBJ2-1; 7 nucleotides align to TRBD2. The CDR3 sequence is 16 residues long. Losses at the gene ends were 0 bases for V and 4 bases for J; bases not matched to a gene: 6. Germline V lookup: CDR1 LGHDT, CDR2 YNNKEL (reference sequence). CDR3 amino acids: CASSQDLAGLYNEQFF. Written as DNA, the CDR3 is TGTGCCAGCAGCCAAGATTTAGCGGGCTTATACAATGAGCAGTTCTTC.

The CDR3 DNA follows: TGTGCCAGCAGCCAACGCGGACTTGTTCAAGAGACCCAGTACTTC. This translates into CASSQRGLVQETQYF. The V gene is TRBV14, the J gene TRBJ2-5, with D tentatively TRBD2 (5 bases). Trimming removed 2 bases at V and 2 bases at J, with 12 bases between. This CDR3 has 15 residues. Germline V lookup: CDR1 SGHDN, CDR2 FVKESK.